The subject of this entry is one T cell receptor beta chain. This entry is derived from a study of cytomegalovirus exposure and HLA in healthy donors. Trimming shortened V by 0 bases and J by 9 bases, and 12 bases separated the two germline ends. The CDR3 is made up of 14 amino acids. CDR1 and CDR2 from the germline V gene are LNHDA and SQIVND (reference sequence). Both 60 Vbeta primers and 13 Jbeta primers went into the PCR. Profiling relied on immunoSEQ multiplex PCR, and the TCRdb table lists in-frame clones only, not all of them. The sample records more than 140,000 clones, around three fifths being singletons.

Source material: PBMCs. The sequence was collected from a woman aged 25 to 45 in good health and CMV-seropositive. The gene calls are TRBV19 and TRBJ2-1; D uncertain. CDR3 nucleotides: TGTGCCAGTAGTATAGATTCCCTAGATGCTGAGCAGTTCTTC. Translated: CASSIDSLDAEQFF.